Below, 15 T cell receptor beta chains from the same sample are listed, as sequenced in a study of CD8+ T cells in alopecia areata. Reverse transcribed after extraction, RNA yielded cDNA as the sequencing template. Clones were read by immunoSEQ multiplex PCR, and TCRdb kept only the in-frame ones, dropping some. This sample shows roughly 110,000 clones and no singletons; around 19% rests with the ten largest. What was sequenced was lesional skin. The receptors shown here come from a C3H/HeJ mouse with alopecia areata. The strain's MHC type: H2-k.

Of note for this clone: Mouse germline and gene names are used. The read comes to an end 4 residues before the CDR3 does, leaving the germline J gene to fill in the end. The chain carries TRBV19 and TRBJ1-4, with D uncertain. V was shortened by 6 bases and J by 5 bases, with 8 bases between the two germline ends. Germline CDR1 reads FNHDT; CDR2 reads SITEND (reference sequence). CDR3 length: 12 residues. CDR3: CASKSGNERLFF. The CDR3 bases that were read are TGTGCCAGCAAATCTGGGAACGAA.

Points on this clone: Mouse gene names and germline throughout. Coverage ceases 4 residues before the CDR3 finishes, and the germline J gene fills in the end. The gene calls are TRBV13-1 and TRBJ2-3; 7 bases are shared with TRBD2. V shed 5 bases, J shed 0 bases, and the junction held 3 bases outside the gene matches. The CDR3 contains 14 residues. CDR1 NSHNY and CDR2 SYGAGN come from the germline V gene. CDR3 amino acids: CASSWGTSAETLYF. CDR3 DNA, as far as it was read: TGTGCCAGCAGCTGGGGGACTAGTGCAGAA.

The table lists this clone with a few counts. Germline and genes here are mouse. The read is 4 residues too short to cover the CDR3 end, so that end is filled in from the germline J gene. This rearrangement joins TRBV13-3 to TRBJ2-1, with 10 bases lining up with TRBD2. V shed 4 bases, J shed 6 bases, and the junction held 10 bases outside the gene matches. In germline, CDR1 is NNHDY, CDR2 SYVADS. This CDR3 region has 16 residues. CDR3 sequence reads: CASSRGAGGALAEQFF. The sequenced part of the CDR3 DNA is TGTGCCAGCAGTAGAGGGGCTGGGGGGGCGCTTGCT.

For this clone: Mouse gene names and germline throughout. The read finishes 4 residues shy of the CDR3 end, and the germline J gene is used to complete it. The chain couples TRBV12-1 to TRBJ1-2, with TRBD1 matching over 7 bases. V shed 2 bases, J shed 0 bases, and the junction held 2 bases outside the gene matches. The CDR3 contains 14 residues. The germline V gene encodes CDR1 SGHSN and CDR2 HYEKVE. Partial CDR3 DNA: TGTGCCAGCTCTCGGGACAGTGCAAACTCC. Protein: CASSRDSANS. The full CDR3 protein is CASSRDSANSDYTF.

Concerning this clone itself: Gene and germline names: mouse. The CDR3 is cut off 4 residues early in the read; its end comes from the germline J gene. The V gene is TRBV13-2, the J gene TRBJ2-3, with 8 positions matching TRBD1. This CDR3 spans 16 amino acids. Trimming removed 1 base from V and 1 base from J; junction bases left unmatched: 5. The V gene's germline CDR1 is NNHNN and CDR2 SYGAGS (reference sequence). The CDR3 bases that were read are TGTGCCAGCGGTGATACTTCGGACAGGGGTGCAGAA. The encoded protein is CASGDTSDRGAE. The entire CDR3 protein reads CASGDTSDRGAETLYF.

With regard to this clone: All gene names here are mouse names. The CDR3 spells CASSDGQGGNAEQFF. The CDR3 bases that were read are TGTGCCAGCAGTGATGGACAGGGAGGTAATGCT. V usage is TRBV13-3 and J usage is TRBJ2-1; 7 bases map to TRBD1. Read sequence stops 4 residues before the CDR3 end, and the germline J gene provides the missing end. The V and J ends lost 0 bases and 5 bases, in that order; junction bases with no gene match: 5. Germline loops: CDR1 NNHDY, CDR2 SYVADS. The CDR3 totals 15 residues.

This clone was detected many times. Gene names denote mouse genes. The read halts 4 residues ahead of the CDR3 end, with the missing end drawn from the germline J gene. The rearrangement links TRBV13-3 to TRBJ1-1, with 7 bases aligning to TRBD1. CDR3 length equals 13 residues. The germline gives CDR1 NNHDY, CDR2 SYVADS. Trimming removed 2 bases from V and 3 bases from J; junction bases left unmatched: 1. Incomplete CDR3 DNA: TGTGCCAGCAGTGAAGGGGGCTACACA. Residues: CASSEGGYT. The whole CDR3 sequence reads CASSEGGYTEVFF.

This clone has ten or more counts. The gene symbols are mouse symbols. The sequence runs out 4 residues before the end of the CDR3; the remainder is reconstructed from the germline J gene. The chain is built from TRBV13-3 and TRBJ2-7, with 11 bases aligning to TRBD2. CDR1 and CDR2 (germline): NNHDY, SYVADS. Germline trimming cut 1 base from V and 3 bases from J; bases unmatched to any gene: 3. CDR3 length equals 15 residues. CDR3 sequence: CASSDWDWGLYEQYF. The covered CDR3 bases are TGTGCCAGCAGTGATTGGGACTGGGGGCTCTAT.

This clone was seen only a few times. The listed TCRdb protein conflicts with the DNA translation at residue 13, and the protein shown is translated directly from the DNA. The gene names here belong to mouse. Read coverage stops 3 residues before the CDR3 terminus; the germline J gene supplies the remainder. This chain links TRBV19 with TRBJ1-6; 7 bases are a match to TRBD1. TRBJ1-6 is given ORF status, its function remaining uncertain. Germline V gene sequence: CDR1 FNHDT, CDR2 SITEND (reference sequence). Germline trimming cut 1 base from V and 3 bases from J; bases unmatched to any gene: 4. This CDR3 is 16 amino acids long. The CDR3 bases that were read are TGTGCCAGCAGTATAAGGGGGACAGACTATAATTCGCCC. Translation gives CASSIRGTDYNSP. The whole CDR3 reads CASSIRGTDYNSPLYF.

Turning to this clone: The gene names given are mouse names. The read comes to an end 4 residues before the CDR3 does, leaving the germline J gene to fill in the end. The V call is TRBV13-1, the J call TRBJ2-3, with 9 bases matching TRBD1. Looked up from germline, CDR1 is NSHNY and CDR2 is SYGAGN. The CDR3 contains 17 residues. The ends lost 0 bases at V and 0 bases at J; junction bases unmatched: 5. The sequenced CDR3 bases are TGTGCCAGCAGTGATGCCTCCGGACAGGGGAGTGCAGAA. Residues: CASSDASGQGSAE. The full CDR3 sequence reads CASSDASGQGSAETLYF.

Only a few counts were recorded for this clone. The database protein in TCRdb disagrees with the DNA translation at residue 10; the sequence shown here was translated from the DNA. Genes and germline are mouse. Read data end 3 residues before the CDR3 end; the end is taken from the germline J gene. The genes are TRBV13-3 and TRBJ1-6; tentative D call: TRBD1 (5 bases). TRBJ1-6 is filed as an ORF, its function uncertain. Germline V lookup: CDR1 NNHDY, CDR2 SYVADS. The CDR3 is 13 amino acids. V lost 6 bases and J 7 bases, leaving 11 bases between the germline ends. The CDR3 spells CASTREENSPLYF. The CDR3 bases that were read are TGTGCCAGCACCAGGGAGGAGAATTCGCCC.

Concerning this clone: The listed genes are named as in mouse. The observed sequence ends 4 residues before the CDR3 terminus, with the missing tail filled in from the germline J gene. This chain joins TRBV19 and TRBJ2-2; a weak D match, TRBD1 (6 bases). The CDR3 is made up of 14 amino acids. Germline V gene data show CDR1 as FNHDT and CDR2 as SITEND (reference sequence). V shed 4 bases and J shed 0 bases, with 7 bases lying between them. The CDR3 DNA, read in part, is TGTGCCAGCAGTCAGGGGTCAAACACCGGG. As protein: CASSQGSNTG. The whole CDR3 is CASSQGSNTGQLYF.

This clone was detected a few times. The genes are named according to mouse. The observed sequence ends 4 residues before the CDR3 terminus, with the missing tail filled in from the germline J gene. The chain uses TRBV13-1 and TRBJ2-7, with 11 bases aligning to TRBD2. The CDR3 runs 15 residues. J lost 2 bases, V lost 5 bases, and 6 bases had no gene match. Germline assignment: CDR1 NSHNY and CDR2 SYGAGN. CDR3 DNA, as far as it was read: TGTGCCAGCAGGCTCCCGGGACTGGGGGCCTAT. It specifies CASRLPGLGAY. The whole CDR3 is CASRLPGLGAYEQYF.

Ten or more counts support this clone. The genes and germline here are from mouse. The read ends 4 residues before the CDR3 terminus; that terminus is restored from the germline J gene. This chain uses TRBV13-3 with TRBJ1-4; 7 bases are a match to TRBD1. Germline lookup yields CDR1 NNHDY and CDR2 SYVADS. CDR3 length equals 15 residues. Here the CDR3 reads CASSEVGQWGERLFF. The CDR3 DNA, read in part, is TGTGCCAGCAGTGAAGTGGGACAGTGGGGCGAA.

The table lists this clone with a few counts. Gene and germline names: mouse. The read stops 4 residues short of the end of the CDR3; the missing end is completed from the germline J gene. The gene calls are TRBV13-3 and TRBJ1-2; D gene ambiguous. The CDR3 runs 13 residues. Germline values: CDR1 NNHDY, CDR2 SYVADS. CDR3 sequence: CASSDAQSPDYTF. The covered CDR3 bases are TGTGCCAGCAGTGATGCACAGTCTCCC.